Listed below are T cell receptor beta chains from one sample, sequenced in a study of blood T cell repertoires in COVID-19. TCRdb's table, derived via immunoSEQ multiplex PCR, lists solely in-frame clones and lacks some. The sample has around 120,000 clones; around 86% are singletons. Sequenced sample: peripheral blood. Every receptor here comes from an older man with acute or convalescent COVID-19. CDR3s include the opening cysteine and the closing phenylalanine or tryptophan. D genes are given only for firm matches. A row's size may be missing; if present it is once, few, many or a size class.

-	TRBV11-1	TRBJ2-7	-	TGTGCCAGCAGCTTAGTAGGGCTAGCGAGCGCCTACGAGCAGTACTTC	CASSLVGLASAYEQYF
TRBD1	TRBV7-9	TRBJ2-1	-	TGTGCCAGCAGCTTAGGACAGGGCGTGGATGAGCAGTTCTTC	CASSLGQGVDEQFF
-	TRBV6-5	TRBJ1-6	-	TGTGCCAGTTTCCTCTCCTATAATTCACCCCTCCACTTT	CASFLSYNSPLHF
TRBD2	TRBV28	TRBJ2-7	-	TGTGCCAGCAGTGCGACTAGCGGGCTGTGGTACGAGCAGTACTTC	CASSATSGLWYEQYF
-	TRBV28	TRBJ2-1	-	TGTGCCAGCAGTTTAACAAGCGGGGAGCAGTTCTTC	CASSLTSGEQFF
-	TRBV7-3	TRBJ2-5	-	TGTGCCAGCAGCCCCACGGGTATCCGCCAAGAGACCCAGTACTTC	CASSPTGIRQETQYF
TRBD1	TRBV19	TRBJ1-1	once	TGTGCCAGTCAGGACAGGGGGAAGAACACTGAAGCTTTCTTT	CASQDRGKNTEAFF
-	TRBV21-1	TRBJ1-2	few	TGTGCCAGCAGCACCCACGGAGATCAAGGCTTGGGCTACACCTTC	CASSTHGDQGLGYTF
-	TRBV19	TRBJ1-5	-	TGTGCCAGTAGTCTAAAACAGGGCGATCAGCCCCAGCATTTT	CASSLKQGDQPQHF
TRBD2	TRBV19	TRBJ2-3	-	TGTGCCAGTACCCCTCCGGGACTAGCGGGAGGGATAGATACGCAGTATTTT	CASTPPGLAGGIDTQYF
TRBD1	TRBV25-1	TRBJ1-6	-	TGTGCCAGCAGTCAGGGACAGGGAACGCGGACACCCCTCCACTTT	CASSQGQGTRTPLHF
-	TRBV19	TRBJ1-6	-	TGTGCCAGTAGGACAGCGAAGAATTCACCCCTCCACTTT	CASRTAKNSPLHF
-	TRBV6-5	TRBJ1-5	many	TGTGCCAGCAGGCACATGGAGAGAAATCAGCCCCAGCATTTT	CASRHMERNQPQHF
TRBD1	TRBV9	TRBJ1-6	-	TGTGCCAGCAGCGCACAGGGGGACAGCATCCTTTCACCCCTCCACTTT	CASSAQGDSILSPLHF
-	TRBV3-1/TRBV3-2	TRBJ1-6	-	TGTGCCAGCAGCCTATCTGAGGGGGAAGTTTCACCCCTCCACTTT	CASSLSEGEVSPLHF
-	TRBV9	TRBJ2-2	-	TGTGCCAGCAGCGTAGCTGACAGCTCGAACACCGGGGAGCTGTTTTTT	CASSVADSSNTGELFF
-	TRBV7-9	TRBJ1-4	-	TGTGCCAGCAGCTTAGACATTGATGAAAAACTGTTTTTT	CASSLDIDEKLFF
TRBD2	TRBV6-5	TRBJ2-2	-	TGTGCGGTGGGGCGGGAGGGGGCCGGGGAGCTGTTTTTT	CAVGREGAGELFF
-	TRBV18	TRBJ2-7	-	TGTGCCAGCTCCCCCACTAGCCCCGGAGGAGTCTACGAGCAGTACTTC	CASSPTSPGGVYEQYF
-	TRBV3-1/TRBV3-2	TRBJ1-3	-	TGTGCCAGCAGCCACGGAGGTGAACGTGGAAACACCATATATTTT	CASSHGGERGNTIYF
TRBD2	TRBV19	TRBJ2-5	-	TGTGCCAGTAGGGACCGGGCTAGCGGACACCTCCAAGAGACCCAGTACTTC	CASRDRASGHLQETQYF
TRBD2	TRBV9	TRBJ2-5	-	TGTGCCAGCACCGCGGGACTAGCGGAAGAGACCCAGTACTTC	CASTAGLAEETQYF
TRBD1	TRBV3-1/TRBV3-2	TRBJ1-5	-	TGTGCCAGCAGCCAAACAGGGGGCAATCAGCCCCAGCATTTT	CASSQTGGNQPQHF
-	TRBV19	TRBJ1-3	-	TGTGCCAGTGGAAGGGGGGGCAAATCTGGAAACACCATATATTTT	CASGRGGKSGNTIYF
-	TRBV5-1	TRBJ1-2	-	TGCGCCAGCAGCTTGGAGAACAGTAACTATGGCTACACCTTC	CASSLENSNYGYTF
-	TRBV19	TRBJ1-5	-	TGTGCCAGTAGTACCCTCCGGGACAACAATCAGCCCCAGCATTTT	CASSTLRDNNQPQHF
-	TRBV29-1	TRBJ1-1	-	TGCAGCGTTGGGGGCGTGAACACTGAAGCTTTCTTT	CSVGGVNTEAFF
-	TRBV7-3	TRBJ2-1	-	TGTGCCAGCAGTTCCCAGCCGGGAGCTGGTGAGCAGTTCTTC	CASSSQPGAGEQFF
TRBD1	TRBV25-1	TRBJ1-2	once	TGTGCCAGCAGTGAACCCGGGACAGGGGGCGTCTATGGCTACACCTTC	CASSEPGTGGVYGYTF